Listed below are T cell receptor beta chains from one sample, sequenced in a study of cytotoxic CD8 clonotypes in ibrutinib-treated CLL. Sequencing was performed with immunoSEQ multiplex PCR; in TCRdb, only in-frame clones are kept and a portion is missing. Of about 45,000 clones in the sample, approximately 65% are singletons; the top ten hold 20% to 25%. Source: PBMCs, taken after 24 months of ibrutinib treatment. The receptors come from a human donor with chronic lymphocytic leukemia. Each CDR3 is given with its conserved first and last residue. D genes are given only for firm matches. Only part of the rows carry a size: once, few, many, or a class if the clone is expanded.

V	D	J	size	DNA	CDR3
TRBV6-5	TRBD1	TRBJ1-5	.	TGTGCCAGCAGCACCGGACAGGGGGCGGTCGGACCCCAGCATTTT	CASSTGQGAVGPQHF
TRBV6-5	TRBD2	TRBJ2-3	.	TGTGCCAGCAGAACTAGCGGTTACACAGATACGCAGTATTTT	CASRTSGYTDTQYF
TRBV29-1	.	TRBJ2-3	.	TGCAGCGTCAGTTTTTGGGGGCCTAGCACAGATACGCAGTATTTT	CSVSFWGPSTDTQYF
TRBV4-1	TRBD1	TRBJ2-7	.	TGCGCCAGCAGCCTGCGGGACAGGGGCGCGTACGAGCAGTACTTC	CASSLRDRGAYEQYF
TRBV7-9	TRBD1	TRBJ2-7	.	TGTGCCAGCAGCTTCCCGGGACAGGGAGAGCAGTACTTC	CASSFPGQGEQYF
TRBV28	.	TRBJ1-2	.	TGTGCCAGCAGTTTACGGGTGGGCTACACCTTC	CASSLRVGYTF
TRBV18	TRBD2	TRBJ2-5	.	TGTGCCAGCACAACAGGACTAGCGGGAGGAGCGCGGGAGACCCAGTACTTC	CASTTGLAGGARETQYF
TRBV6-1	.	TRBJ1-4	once	TGTGCCATATCAGGGATGGTTGCAACTAATGAAAAACTGTTTTTT	CAISGMVATNEKLFF
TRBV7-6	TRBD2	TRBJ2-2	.	TGTGCCAGCAGCTTAGCGGGCGGGAGCGGGGAGCTGTTTTTT	CASSLAGGSGELFF
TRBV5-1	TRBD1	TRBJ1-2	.	TGCGCCAGCAGCCTAGAGATTACAGGGGGCGGCTATGGCTACACCTTC	CASSLEITGGGYGYTF
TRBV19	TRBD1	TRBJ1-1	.	TGTGCCACACGGGGTGCAGGGGGAAACCAGAACACTGAAGCTTTCTTT	CATRGAGGNQNTEAFF
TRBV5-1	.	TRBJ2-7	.	TGCGCCAGCAGCTTGATGACAGCATCCTACGAGCAGTACTTC	CASSLMTASYEQYF
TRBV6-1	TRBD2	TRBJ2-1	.	TGTGCCAGCAGAAGGGGCGGGGGGGATCGAAATGAGCAGTTCTTC	CASRRGGGDRNEQFF
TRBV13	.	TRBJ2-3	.	TGTGCCAGCAGCTTAGGCCAAGGTACGCAGTATTTT	CASSLGQGTQYF
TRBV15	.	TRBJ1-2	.	TGTGCCACCAGCAGAGAGCGTAGTCCTTCACCTTTTGGAGGCTACACCTTC	CATSRERSPSPFGGYTF
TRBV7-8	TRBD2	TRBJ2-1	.	TGTGCCAGCAGCCTGAATCTAGCGGGAGTCCACAATGAGCAGTTCTTC	CASSLNLAGVHNEQFF
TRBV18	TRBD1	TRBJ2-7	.	TGTGCCAGCTCACCAGGGACAAGGGGGCCCTACGAGCAGTACTTC	CASSPGTRGPYEQYF
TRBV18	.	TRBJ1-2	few	TGTGCCAGCTCCCCTCGGTTACGAGACCTCACGCCCAGTGTTGCCTATGGCTACACCTTC	CASSPRLRDLTPSVAYGYTF
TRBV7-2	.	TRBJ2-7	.	TGTGCCAGCAGCCCATCTAGGGGGTACGAGCAGTACTTC	CASSPSRGYEQYF
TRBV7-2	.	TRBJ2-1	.	TGTGCCAGCAGCTTAGCGGCGGGGTCCTATGAGCAGTTCTTC	CASSLAAGSYEQFF
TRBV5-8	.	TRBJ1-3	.	TGTGCCAGCAGCTTGGAAGTGAGCTCTGGAAACACCATATATTTT	CASSLEVSSGNTIYF